This entry features one T cell receptor beta chain sequence. Its antigen is currently unknown. The CDR3 loop spans 11 amino acids. CDR1 is SQVTM, CDR2 ANQGSEA, per germline. With 6 bases removed from V and 5 bases from J, the gap between germline ends came to 11 bases. This sample is drawn from a study of blood T cells in healthy people across ages. Combining a sample-barcoded 5' primer with a J-beta primer mix, a second PCR ran for about 7 to 11 cycles. TCRdb ran MiXCR on the 5' RACE reads and lists one entry per CDR3 protein. The table has 800,000 or so distinct CDR3 sequences, around a quarter seen once. Findings and caveats of the study: Roughly linear declines in TCR beta diversity per million T cells occurred with age.

The sample was also reused in another study, on T cells of mothers and their children.

The V gene is TRBV29-1, the J gene TRBJ2-7; D unclear. The sequenced sample consisted of blood. The origin of this receptor is a boy aged 10-17 years in good health. CDR3 coding DNA: TGCAGCGTGAGACTCGCCGACGAGCAGTACTTC. The encoded protein is CSVRLADEQYF.